Listed below are T cell receptor beta chains from one sample, sequenced in a study of T cell responses to AZD1222 COVID-19 vaccine. Assay used: immunoSEQ multiplex PCR; TCRdb lists only in-frame clones, some missing. This repertoire shows 60,000 to 80,000 clones, about three quarters found once; its top ten account for roughly 50%. The starting material was peripheral blood, obtained 28 days after the second AZD1222 dose. Receptor source: an adult who received the AZD1222 COVID-19 vaccine. Each CDR3 is given with its conserved first and last residue. D genes are given only for firm matches. Size values are once, few and many counts, or a class for expanded clones, and some rows have none.

abundance,j_gene,v_gene,d_gene,CDR3nt,CDR3aa
NA,TRBJ1-2,TRBV5-1,NA,TGCGCCAGCAGCTCCCCAGGGGCGCGACTGGATGGCTACACCTTC,CASSSPGARLDGYTF
NA,TRBJ2-5,TRBV3-1/TRBV3-2,NA,TGTGCCAGCAGCAAAAAGGGAACGAAATACGGGGGAGAGACCCAGTACTTC,CASSKKGTKYGGETQYF
NA,TRBJ2-2,TRBV27,TRBD2,TGTGCCAGCAGTTCTAGCGGGAGCGTTGTCACCGGGGAGCTGTTTTTT,CASSSSGSVVTGELFF
NA,TRBJ2-1,TRBV7-7,TRBD1,TGTGCCAGCGCTGGTAGGACAGGGAAAAACAATGAGCAGTTCTTC,CASAGRTGKNNEQFF
NA,TRBJ1-3,TRBV19,NA,TGTGCCAGTAGTTACGACAAGTCTGGAAACACCATATATTTT,CASSYDKSGNTIYF
NA,TRBJ2-2,TRBV5-1,TRBD1,TGCGCCAGCAGCCCCTCCCACAGGGGGCCCAGGTTATACCCCGGGGAGCTGTTTTTT,CASSPSHRGPRLYPGELFF
NA,TRBJ1-1,TRBV6-5,TRBD1,TGTGCCAGCAGGCCGTTACAGGGGCAGACTGAAGCTTTCTTT,CASRPLQGQTEAFF
NA,TRBJ1-1,TRBV24-1,NA,TGTGCCACAGGGCAAGTGACACCGCTGAACACTGAAGCTTTCTTT,CATGQVTPLNTEAFF
once,TRBJ2-7,TRBV6-5,NA,TGTGCCAGTGTGGACACCACCTACGAGCAGTACTTC,CASVDTTYEQYF
NA,TRBJ1-2,TRBV28,NA,TGTGCCAGCCGCGGAACAGGGAACTATGGCTACACCTTC,CASRGTGNYGYTF
NA,TRBJ1-1,TRBV9,NA,TGTGCCAGCAGCGGAACAATAGGGAACACTGAAGCTTTCTTT,CASSGTIGNTEAFF
NA,TRBJ1-1,TRBV7-9,NA,TGTGCCAGCAGCTTAGCCACTGAAGCTTTCTTT,CASSLATEAFF
NA,TRBJ2-1,TRBV28,NA,TGTGCCAGCAGTTTGACTGGTAGGGGCAATGAGCAGTTCTTC,CASSLTGRGNEQFF
NA,TRBJ2-7,TRBV9,NA,TGTGCCAGCAGCGTAGGTGGGGGTACCTACGAGCAGTACTTC,CASSVGGGTYEQYF
few,TRBJ2-1,TRBV28,TRBD2,TGTGCCAGCAGTGGGACTAGCGGGTATCGGGGTGAGCAGTTCTTC,CASSGTSGYRGEQFF